This T cell receptor (beta chain) was recorded in a study of cytomegalovirus exposure and HLA in healthy donors. The CDR3 is 13 residues long. Trimming removed 5 bases from V and 10 bases from J; junction bases left unmatched: 8. Per germline, CDR1 SGHTA and CDR2 FQGNSA. The PCR made use of 60 Vbeta and 13 Jbeta primers. The method was immunoSEQ multiplex PCR; TCRdb's version includes in-frame clones alone and lacks a portion of them. The table lists about 120,000 clones, roughly four fifths of them singletons, with around 2% in the top ten. Sequences were obtained from PBMCs. This receptor was identified in a man aged 35-49 years in good health and CMV-seronegative. The chain employs TRBV7-2 and TRBJ1-1; 9 positions agree with TRBD1. CDR3 sequence reads: CASSPNGQGRAFF. CDR3 sequence (DNA): TGTGCCAGCAGCCCAAACGGACAGGGGCGAGCTTTCTTT.